This is a list of T cell receptor beta chains from one sample in a study of long-term antiretroviral therapy in people with HIV. Repertoires were generated with immunoSEQ multiplex PCR, while TCRdb's copy carries only in-frame clones and drops some. The table includes 42,000 or so clones, more than 70% detected once. Here the sequenced sample was unsorted PBMCs, taken 3.1 years after starting antiretroviral therapy. The receptors shown here come from a woman between 50 and 59 years old with HIV. Each CDR3 is given with its conserved first and last residue. A D gene is named only where the DNA matches it firmly. A clone size is listed for some rows: how often the clone was seen (once, few, many), or a class if it is expanded.

D gene | clone size | J gene | V gene | CDR3 DNA | CDR3 protein
. | . | TRBJ1-2 | TRBV25-1 | TGTGCCAGCAGTGAATATACCCCATCGACAGGCAACCCCTATGGCTACACCTTC | CASSEYTPSTGNPYGYTF
TRBD1 | . | TRBJ1-2 | TRBV4-2 | TGTGCCAGCAGCCAAGGCGGGGACAGTGGCTACACCTTC | CASSQGGDSGYTF
TRBD1 | . | TRBJ1-6 | TRBV29-1 | TGCAGCGTTGAAGATTTGAGGGACAGGGGAATTTCACCCCTCCACTTT | CSVEDLRDRGISPLHF
TRBD2 | . | TRBJ2-7 | TRBV27 | TGTGCCAGCAGTCACGCCGTGGTAGCGGGGGGGAGGGAGCAGTACTTC | CASSHAVVAGGREQYF
. | . | TRBJ2-3 | TRBV19 | TGTGCCAGTGGCAGAGTGGTCCCAGATAGCAGCACAGATACGCAGTATTTT | CASGRVVPDSSTDTQYF
. | . | TRBJ2-1 | TRBV30 | TGTGCCTGGAGTCCAGGGGTGTCCTACAATGAGCAGTTCTTC | CAWSPGVSYNEQFF
. | . | TRBJ1-6 | TRBV6-5 | TGTGCCAGCAGGCTGGACAGTAATTCACCCCTCCACTTT | CASRLDSNSPLHF
TRBD1 | . | TRBJ1-1 | TRBV18 | TGTGCCAGCTCACCAGGGACAGGGGGCTTTGAAGCTTTCTTT | CASSPGTGGFEAFF
. | . | TRBJ1-6 | TRBV18 | TGTGCCAGCTCACTCACAGGGTTTCATTCACCCCTCCACTTT | CASSLTGFHSPLHF
TRBD2 | . | TRBJ2-1 | TRBV5-4 | TGTGCCAGCAGCACGGGACTAGAACTCAATGAGCAGTTCTTC | CASSTGLELNEQFF
. | . | TRBJ2-6 | TRBV5-1 | TGCGCCAGCAGCTTGGAAGGAGTTGGGGCCAACGTCCTGACTTTC | CASSLEGVGANVLTF
. | . | TRBJ2-2 | TRBV11-3 | TGTGCCAGCAGCCCCCGGGTCTCTACCGGGGAGCTGTTTTTT | CASSPRVSTGELFF
. | few | TRBJ2-7 | TRBV7-9 | TGTGCCAGCAGCTTGTCATACGAGCAGTACTTC | CASSLSYEQYF
. | . | TRBJ2-7 | TRBV2 | TGTGCCAGCTACCCAGACAGGACTCCCTCCTACGAGCAGTACTTC | CASYPDRTPSYEQYF
. | once | TRBJ1-2 | TRBV19 | TGTGCCAGTAGCCGAGGAGGGACTGGCTACACCTTC | CASSRGGTGYTF
. | few | TRBJ1-3 | TRBV6-5 | TGTGCCAGCAGTATAGGTCCACGCATCGGAAACACCATATATTTT | CASSIGPRIGNTIYF
. | . | TRBJ1-6 | TRBV28 | TGTGCCAGCAGTTTCACCGATTCTCACTATAATTCACCCCTCCACTTT | CASSFTDSHYNSPLHF
. | few | TRBJ1-3 | TRBV9 | TGTGCCAGCAGCGTCGGCAGGGGCTCTGGAAACACCATATATTTT | CASSVGRGSGNTIYF
. | . | TRBJ1-5 | TRBV5-6 | TGTGCCAGCAGCTTGTGGACAGCGTATCAGCCCCAGCATTTT | CASSLWTAYQPQHF
TRBD1 | . | TRBJ1-6 | TRBV6-6 | TGTGCCAGCAGCCCACAGGGGAAGTCCTATAATTCACCCCTCCACTTT | CASSPQGKSYNSPLHF
. | . | TRBJ2-3 | TRBV5-1 | TGCGCCAGCAGCTTTGACAGCACAGATACGCAGTATTTT | CASSFDSTDTQYF
. | . | TRBJ1-1 | TRBV6-5 | TGTGCCAGCAAAACTCTGGCGGCGGGGAACACTGAAGCTTTCTTT | CASKTLAAGNTEAFF
. | . | TRBJ1-1 | TRBV5-4 | TGTGCCAGCAGCTTGGATCAGGGATCGAGCACTGAAGCTTTCTTT | CASSLDQGSSTEAFF
TRBD1 | once | TRBJ2-2 | TRBV11-2 | TGTGCCAGCAGCCGGACAGGGACCGGGGAGCTGTTTTTT | CASSRTGTGELFF
TRBD2 | . | TRBJ2-7 | TRBV5-1 | TGCGCCAGCAGCTTGGCCGGGCTAGCGGGGGGGCTTTCCTACGAGCAGTACTTC | CASSLAGLAGGLSYEQYF
TRBD2 | . | TRBJ2-7 | TRBV29-1 | TGCAGCGTTGAAGGTTTCGACGGCCGGGGGGGCGGCTACGAGCAGTACTTC | CSVEGFDGRGGGYEQYF
. | . | TRBJ1-5 | TRBV5-5 | TGTGCCAGCAGCTTGGACGTCAATCAGCCCCAGCATTTT | CASSLDVNQPQHF
. | . | TRBJ1-5 | TRBV7-2 | TGTGCCAGCAGCTTAAGTTTCGGGAAAGGCTATCCCCAGCATTTT | CASSLSFGKGYPQHF
TRBD1 | . | TRBJ2-6 | TRBV5-1 | TGCGCCAGCGGACAGGGGGCCCCTGGGGCCAACGTCCTGACTTTC | CASGQGAPGANVLTF
. | . | TRBJ1-5 | TRBV19 | TGTGCCAGCCGGGACACCCGGAGCAATCAGCCCCAGCATTTT | CASRDTRSNQPQHF